The 13 T cell receptor beta chains below all came from one sample that was sequenced in a study of blood T cell repertoires in COVID-19. Measured with immunoSEQ multiplex PCR; TCRdb has only the in-frame clones, and not every one. The data show fewer than 140,000 clones, approximately 84% seen once. The specimen was peripheral blood. The receptors were gathered from a woman aged 55-70 years with acute or convalescent COVID-19.

This chain connects TRBV24-1 to TRBJ2-7; 12 positions match TRBD1. V was clipped by 3 bases and J by 2 bases; unmatched bases: 1. Per germline, CDR1 KGHDR and CDR2 SFDVKD. The CDR3 covers 15 residues. The CDR3 DNA sequence: TGTGCCACCAGTGATAGGGACAGGGGGCCCTACGAGCAGTACTTC. It translates to CATSDRDRGPYEQYF.

The chain recombines TRBV28 with TRBJ1-3, with TRBD1 identical over 9 bases. The CDR3 sequence is 15 residues long. V shed 8 bases, J shed 3 bases, and the junction held 8 bases outside the gene matches. Germline V gene data show CDR1 as MDHEN and CDR2 as SYDVKM. CDR3 amino acids: CASGRQGGIGNTIYF. The CDR3 nucleotides read TGTGCCAGCGGCCGACAGGGGGGTATTGGAAACACCATATATTTT.

By share of the sample, this clone is medium-sized (0.01 to 0.1%). Distinct nucleotide sequences in the sample also encode this CDR3. The chain employs TRBV5-6 and TRBJ2-7; the D gene is possibly TRBD1 (8 bases). The ends were cut back, 4 bases at V and 2 bases at J, with 19 bases in the middle. Germline CDR1 reads SGHDT; CDR2 reads YYEEEE. CDR3 length: 16 residues. CDR3 protein: CASSGGEGQAPYEQYF. The CDR3 region has the DNA TGTGCCAGCAGCGGGGGGGAGGGACAGGCCCCCTACGAGCAGTACTTC.

The chain recombines TRBV5-1 with TRBJ2-1, with 9 bases that match TRBD2. The length of the CDR3 is 15 residues. Losses at the gene ends were 2 bases for V and 4 bases for J; bases not matched to a gene: 4. Germline loops: CDR1 SGHRS, CDR2 YFSETQ. For the CDR3, the DNA is TGCGCCAGCAGCTTAAGCGGGAGGCGTTACAATGAGCAGTTCTTC. Translated: CASSLSGRRYNEQFF. The full variable domain, its missing parts supplied by reference TRBV5-1 and TRBJ2-1, is KAGVTQTPRYLIKTRGQQVTLSCSPISGHRSVSWYQQTPGQGLQFLFEYFSETQRNKGNFPGRFSGRQFSNSRSEMNVSTLELGDSALYLCASSLSGRRYNEQFFGPGTRLTVL.

V gene TRBV10-3 combines with J gene TRBJ2-7; a possible D gene is TRBD2 (6 bases). Germline assignment: CDR1 ENHRY and CDR2 SYGVKD. The length of the CDR3 is 12 residues. With 2 bases removed from V and 5 bases from J, the gap between germline ends came to 7 bases. CDR3 coding DNA: TGTGCCATCAGTGAGAGGAGGGACGAGCAGTACTTC. Translated: CAISERRDEQYF.

The CDR3 nucleotides read TGTGCCAGCAGCTTAGCGGGGGTTGGGGCCTACGAGCAGTACTTC. Translating it yields CASSLAGVGAYEQYF. The V call is TRBV11-2, the J call TRBJ2-7, with D possibly being TRBD2 (6 bases). Germline CDR1 reads SGHAT; CDR2 reads FQNNGV. There are 15 residues in the CDR3. Trimming took off 1 base at V and 2 bases at J, with 12 bases between the two ends. Variable domain in full (rest from reference TRBV11-2 and TRBJ2-7): EAGVAQSPRYKIIEKRQSVAFWCNPISGHATLYWYQQILGQGPKLLIQFQNNGVVDDSQLPKDRFSAERLKGVDSTLKIQPAKLEDSAVYLCASSLAGVGAYEQYFGPGTRLTVT.

The chain uses TRBV29-1 and TRBJ1-2, with D uncertain. Deletions cut 3 bases from V and 5 bases from J, with 10 bases between. The CDR3 is 12 residues long. Germline assignment: CDR1 SQVTM and CDR2 ANQGSEA. The CDR3 DNA is TGCAGCGTTGATGAAACAGTTTATGGCTACACCTTC. Protein sequence: CSVDETVYGYTF.

The chain combines TRBV30 with TRBJ1-5; the D gene is possibly TRBD1 (6 bases). Germline V gives CDR1 GTSNPN, CDR2 SVGIG (reference sequence). Trimming took off 1 base at V and 10 bases at J, with 14 bases between the two ends. CDR3 size: 13 residues. The DNA of the CDR3 is TGTGCCTGGAGTGGACAGGTGGCCAGTCCCCAGCATTTT. Translated, it gives CAWSGQVASPQHF.

V is TRBV3-1 (or the pseudogene TRBV3-2) and J is TRBJ2-2; D not resolved. Between the trimmed V and J ends, which lost 3 bases and 1 base, there was a span of 9 bases. Looked up from germline, CDR1 is LGHDT and CDR2 is YNNKEL (reference sequence). The CDR3 loop spans 15 amino acids. This chain's CDR3 is CASSQDRVNTGELFF. The CDR3 DNA follows: TGTGCCAGCAGCCAGGATCGGGTGAACACCGGGGAGCTGTTTTTT.

The chain has TRBV18 and TRBJ1-2; 12 nucleotides agree with TRBD1. After removal of 3 bases from V and 6 bases from J, the junction contained 8 bases not matched to a gene. CDR1 is KGHSH, CDR2 LQKENI, per germline. The CDR3 is 16 amino acids. The CDR3 sequence is CASSPVPGQGADGYTF. CDR3 in DNA: TGTGCCAGCTCACCTGTCCCGGGACAGGGGGCGGATGGCTACACCTTC. Drawing the rest from reference TRBV18 and TRBJ1-2, the complete variable domain is NAGVMQNPRHLVRRRGQEARLRCSPMKGHSHVYWYRQLPEEGLKFMVYLQKENIIDESGMPKERFSAEFPKEGPSILRIQQVVRGDSAAYFCASSPVPGQGADGYTFGSGTRLTVV.

This sequence joins TRBV19 and TRBJ2-1; D might be TRBD2 (6 bases). The CDR3 runs 16 residues. Germline V gene data show CDR1 as LNHDA and CDR2 as SQIVND (reference sequence). V was trimmed by 5 bases and J by 4 bases, leaving 18 bases between them. The DNA of the CDR3 is TGTGCCAGTAGTGCGGGATTTGCGGGGAGGTACAATGAGCAGTTCTTC. This gives the protein CASSAGFAGRYNEQFF. Full variable domain (rest looked up from reference TRBV19 and TRBJ2-1): DGGITQSPKYLFRKEGQNVTLSCEQNLNHDAMYWYRQDPGQGLRLIYYSQIVNDFQKGDIAEGYSVSREKKESFPLTVTSAQKNPTAFYLCASSAGFAGRYNEQFFGPGTRLTVL.

The genes are TRBV6-5 and TRBJ1-5, with 9 nucleotides matching TRBD1. From germline, CDR1 is MNHEY and CDR2 SVGAGI. V was pared by 5 bases and J by 4 bases, with 6 bases of the junction left unmatched. The CDR3 loop spans 15 amino acids. CDR3 nucleotides: TGTGCCAGCAGTCTCCTCGGACAGGGGAATCAGCCCCAGCATTTT. Protein product: CASSLLGQGNQPQHF.

The chain couples TRBV5-1 to TRBJ1-5, with TRBD1 identical over 8 bases. CDR1 is SGHRS and CDR2 is YFSETQ in the germline V gene. V was clipped by 4 bases and J by 7 bases; unmatched bases: 16. The CDR3 covers 17 residues. The CDR3 DNA follows: TGCGCCAGCAGCGTTCCGCCGAAGGACAGGGTATTCCAGCCCCAGCATTTT. Translating it yields CASSVPPKDRVFQPQHF.